This is a list of T cell receptor beta chains from one sample in a study of stem cell transplantation in POMP-related autoinflammatory disease. Some clones are missing from TCRdb's copy, which holds only in-frame ones; the method was immunoSEQ multiplex PCR. The sample gives 25,000 to 30,000 clones, more than 75% of which show up once; approximately 2.3% is in the top ten. Sequencing was performed on CD4+ T cells from PBMCs, taken before stem cell transplantation. These receptor sequences come from a human donor with POMP-related autoinflammation and immune dysregulation (PRAID). Each CDR3 is given with its conserved first and last residue. The D gene is left open where the match is weak. The size field is filled for only some rows; it gives once, few, many or a size class.

>TRBV5-1|TRBJ2-3|-|TRBD2
CASSLATGGNTQYF
TGCGCCAGCAGCTTGGCGACGGGGGGAAATACGCAGTATTTT
>TRBV27|TRBJ1-2|-|-
CASSFSAGEPIYGYTF
TGTGCCAGCAGTTTCAGTGCTGGGGAACCTATCTATGGCTACACCTTC
>TRBV7-3|TRBJ1-1|-|-
CASSLQGGNTEAFF
TGTGCCAGCAGCTTGCAGGGAGGGAACACTGAAGCTTTCTTT
>TRBV28|TRBJ2-7|-|-
CASRGAAPGVQYF
TGTGCCAGCCGGGGGGCGGCCCCCGGGGTGCAGTACTTC
>TRBV19|TRBJ1-2|few|TRBD1
CASSIHRGAGYTF
TGTGCCAGTAGTATCCACAGGGGGGCTGGCTACACCTTC
>TRBV9|TRBJ2-5|once|TRBD2
CASSPGLARSETQYF
TGTGCCAGCAGCCCAGGACTAGCGCGATCAGAGACCCAGTACTTC
>TRBV7-2|TRBJ1-5|-|-
CASSRGRNLILPGNQPQHF
TGTGCCAGCAGCCGGGGACGGAACTTAATACTCCCTGGCAATCAGCCCCAGCATTTT
>TRBV29-1|TRBJ2-5|-|TRBD1
CSVGQGYETQYF
TGCAGCGTTGGACAGGGGTACGAGACCCAGTACTTC
>TRBV19|TRBJ1-2|-|-
CASSMGRNYGYTF
TGTGCCAGTAGTATGGGTCGAAACTATGGCTACACCTTC
>TRBV19|TRBJ1-1|once|-
CASNSGPTEAFF
TGTGCCAGTAACTCGGGGCCCACTGAAGCTTTCTTT
>TRBV5-6|TRBJ1-4|-|-
CASSFTPGRPNEKLFF
TGTGCCAGCAGCTTTACTCCGGGACGGCCTAATGAAAAACTGTTTTTT
>TRBV6-5|TRBJ2-7|-|-
CASSPRTPSYEQYF
TGTGCCAGCAGTCCGAGGACACCCTCCTACGAGCAGTACTTC
>TRBV13|TRBJ2-7|-|-
CASSFSSGGGEQYF
TGTGCCAGCAGCTTCTCTTCGGGGGGCGGCGAGCAGTACTTC
>TRBV5-6|TRBJ2-1|-|TRBD1
CASRQTTGGLGDEQFF
TGTGCCAGCAGGCAGACGACAGGGGGCCTTGGGGATGAGCAGTTCTTC
>TRBV5-5|TRBJ1-5|-|-
CASSSERDQPQHF
TGTGCCAGCAGCTCCGAACGGGATCAGCCCCAGCATTTT
>TRBV9|TRBJ1-4|-|-
CASSVAQTGPYEKLFF
TGTGCCAGCAGCGTAGCTCAGACAGGCCCCTACGAAAAACTGTTTTTT
>TRBV5-4|TRBJ2-4|-|-
CASSLKGSTIQYF
TGTGCCAGCAGCTTGAAAGGGTCTACCATTCAGTACTTC
>TRBV27|TRBJ1-5|-|-
CASSPGDYSNQPQHF
TGTGCCAGCAGTCCAGGGGACTATAGCAATCAGCCCCAGCATTTT
>TRBV5-1|TRBJ2-7|few|TRBD2
CASSLASTSGSRYEQYF
TGCGCCAGCAGCTTGGCTTCGACTAGCGGGAGCCGCTACGAGCAGTACTTC
>TRBV28|TRBJ2-4|-|-
CASSFKFRGLNIQYF
TGTGCCAGCAGTTTTAAGTTCAGGGGTTTGAACATTCAGTACTTC
>TRBV4-1|TRBJ2-7|-|-
CASSQEFGREKAYEQYF
TGCGCCAGCAGCCAAGAGTTTGGTCGAGAGAAAGCCTACGAGCAGTACTTC
>TRBV12-5|TRBJ1-5|few|TRBD1
CASGSNDRGQGISQPQHF
TGTGCTAGTGGTTCGAATGACAGGGGACAGGGAATTAGTCAGCCCCAGCATTTT
>TRBV7-6|TRBJ2-2|-|-
CASSLANKGNTGELFF
TGTGCCAGCAGCTTAGCGAACAAAGGGAACACCGGGGAGCTGTTTTTT
>TRBV6-1|TRBJ1-1|-|TRBD1
CASSEDRGHTEAFF
TGTGCCAGCAGTGAGGACAGGGGCCACACTGAAGCTTTCTTT
>TRBV7-9|TRBJ1-4|-|TRBD1
CASSLWGQGNEKLFF
TGTGCCAGCAGCTTATGGGGACAGGGGAATGAAAAACTGTTTTTT
>TRBV9|TRBJ2-1|once|-
CASGGDPRNNEQFF
TGTGCCAGCGGTGGCGACCCTAGGAACAATGAGCAGTTCTTC
>TRBV6-1|TRBJ1-4|-|TRBD1
CASSGQGIDEKLFF
TGTGCCAGCAGTGGACAGGGCATCGATGAAAAACTGTTTTTT
>TRBV5-1|TRBJ2-7|-|-
CASSLVSGTSYEQYF
TGCGCCAGCAGCTTGGTATCCGGTACCTCCTACGAGCAGTACTTC
>TRBV6-4|TRBJ2-2|few|-
CASSDGPHTGELFF
TGTGCCAGCAGTGATGGCCCACACACCGGGGAGCTGTTTTTT
>TRBV7-8|TRBJ2-5|-|-
CASSPWRRPKSSEDQETQYF
TGTGCCAGCAGCCCCTGGAGGCGCCCCAAGTCTAGCGAGGATCAAGAGACCCAGTACTTC
>TRBV6-5|TRBJ2-2|-|TRBD2
CASSSLSGATGELFF
TGTGCCAGCAGCTCCCTTAGCGGGGCCACCGGGGAGCTGTTTTTT
>TRBV5-1|TRBJ1-6|few|-
CASSPRDNSPLHF
TGCGCCAGCAGCCCCCGAGATAATTCACCCCTCCACTTT
>TRBV7-9|TRBJ2-1|-|TRBD2
CASSLTTSGKGNEQFF
TGTGCCAGCAGCCTTACAACTAGCGGGAAAGGCAATGAGCAGTTCTTC
>TRBV10-3|TRBJ1-2|-|TRBD1
CAIRGRTGDGGYTF
TGTGCCATCAGGGGACGGACAGGGGATGGGGGCTACACCTTC
>TRBV30|TRBJ2-7|-|-
CAWSVSSYEQYF
TGTGCCTGGAGTGTAAGCTCCTACGAGCAGTACTTC
>TRBV5-6|TRBJ2-4|once|-
CASSLGGIKNIQYF
TGTGCCAGCAGTTTAGGGGGGATCAAAAACATTCAGTACTTC
>TRBV19|TRBJ2-3|-|TRBD1
CASRTGTGSSTDTQYF
TGTGCCAGTAGAACCGGGACAGGCTCCAGCACAGATACGCAGTATTTT
>TRBV19|TRBJ1-5|-|TRBD1
CASSIREGAVGNQPQHF
TGTGCCAGTAGTATTCGGGAGGGGGCTGTAGGCAATCAGCCCCAGCATTTT
>TRBV30|TRBJ1-1|-|-
CAWSFDSNTEAFF
TGTGCCTGGAGTTTTGACTCGAATACTGAAGCTTTCTTT
>TRBV18|TRBJ1-5|few|-
CASSPGTVNQPQHF
TGTGCCAGCTCACCAGGGACGGTAAATCAGCCCCAGCATTTT
>TRBV6-6|TRBJ2-1|few|-
CASSSRGGDAYNEQFF
TGTGCCAGCAGTTCTCGAGGGGGGGACGCCTACAATGAGCAGTTCTTC
>TRBV30|TRBJ2-3|-|-
CAWSWGKTDTQYF
TGTGCCTGGAGTTGGGGGAAGACAGATACGCAGTATTTT
>TRBV5-1|TRBJ2-3|-|-
CASRTRDRTDTQYF
TGCGCCAGCAGGACTAGGGATCGGACAGATACGCAGTATTTT
>TRBV9|TRBJ2-5|-|-
CASSVGLTEDQETQYF
TGTGCCAGCAGCGTAGGGCTAACGGAGGATCAAGAGACCCAGTACTTC
>TRBV10-3|TRBJ2-7|-|-
CAISESKSSYEQYF
TGTGCCATCAGTGAGTCGAAGTCGTCCTACGAGCAGTACTTC
>TRBV28|TRBJ2-7|-|-
CASSTTGYLAEQYF
TGTGCCAGCTCCACTACGGGTTACTTGGCCGAGCAGTACTTC
>TRBV5-1|TRBJ2-7|-|TRBD2
CASSFGLGGTSVHYEQYF
TGCGCCAGCAGCTTTGGACTAGGGGGGACTAGCGTACACTACGAGCAGTACTTC
>TRBV7-6|TRBJ1-3|-|TRBD1
CASSLGGQGSNTIYF
TGTGCCAGCAGCTTAGGGGGACAGGGTTCAAACACCATATATTTT
>TRBV5-8|TRBJ1-4|once|TRBD1
CASSPQGARGEKLFF
TGTGCCAGCAGCCCCCAGGGGGCTAGGGGTGAAAAACTGTTTTTT
>TRBV10-3|TRBJ1-1|-|-
CAISRTVDTEAFF
TGTGCCATTAGTCGCACGGTAGACACTGAAGCTTTCTTT
>TRBV2|TRBJ1-1|-|-
CASGLERLMNTEAFF
TGTGCCAGCGGTTTGGAGAGACTCATGAACACTGAAGCTTTCTTT
>TRBV28|TRBJ2-1|-|-
CASSFLREQFF
TGTGCCAGCAGTTTCCTCCGTGAGCAGTTCTTC
>TRBV10-3|TRBJ2-3|-|TRBD1
CAIRTGGNSDTQYF
TGTGCCATCAGAACAGGGGGCAACTCTGATACGCAGTATTTT
>TRBV25-1|TRBJ2-3|-|-
CASSNLEDTDTQYF
TGTGCCAGCAGTAACTTAGAGGACACAGATACGCAGTATTTT
>TRBV6-5|TRBJ1-2|-|-
CASSYSYRTASYGYTF
TGTGCCAGCAGTTACTCCTACCGGACAGCGAGCTATGGCTACACCTTC